The present TCR beta chain was sequenced within a study of blood T cells in healthy people across ages. Regarding the study as a whole: The study could not conclusively compare naive and antigen-experienced cells, given its unsorted PBMCs.

The use of a sample-barcoded 5' primer and a J-beta primer mix characterized a second PCR of roughly 7 to 11 cycles. In TCRdb, the 5' RACE reads were re-called with MiXCR into one record per CDR3 protein. The sample includes about 900,000 distinct CDR3 sequences, approximately 49% of them seen just once. Per individual sample, total RNA of at least 5.5 micrograms was extracted. On this clonotype itself: Antigen specificity is unknown.

Germline loops: CDR1 SGHRS, CDR2 YFSETQ. The CDR3 sequence is 16 residues long. Unmatched junction bases numbered 9, after V lost 3 bases and J lost 5 bases. The sequence came from a young man in good health. Sample: blood. The chain joins TRBV5-1 to TRBJ1-1; 11 bases match TRBD1. CDR3 bases: TGCGCCAGCAGCTCGGACGGGACAGGGGGGGCGACTGAAGCTTTCTTT. This codes for CASSSDGTGGATEAFF.